This T cell receptor beta chain was identified in a study of metastatic and nonmetastatic thyroid tumors. Study-wide points: Significantly higher TCR beta diversity was reportedly seen in malignant thyroid tumors than benign nodules, in blood and tumor.

All patients were untreated before thyroid surgery. Using MiXCR, TCRdb reanalyzed the PCR reads. The table includes roughly 23,000 clones, approximately 21% detected once. In this sample, this clone turned up many times. The target antigen is unknown. CDR1 and CDR2 from the germline V gene are SNHLY and FYNNEI. V shed 2 bases and J shed 12 bases, with 17 bases lying between them. This CDR3 spans 14 amino acids. The sequence came from a male donor with papillary thyroid cancer or a benign thyroid nodule (not recorded which). Some clones in this sample may be carry-over from other donors' samples. Sample: blood. This chain joins TRBV2 and TRBJ2-1, with D maybe TRBD2 (6 bases). CDR3 residues: CASSETSPAWGQFF. In DNA, the CDR3 is TGTGCCAGCAGTGAAACTAGCCCCGCTTGGGGGCAGTTCTTC. Based on the CDR3 plus reference TRBV2 and TRBJ2-1, the full variable domain is EPEVTQTPSHQVTQMGQEVILRCVPISNHLYFYWYRQILGQKVEFLVSFYNNEISEKSEIFDDQFSVERPDGSNFTLKIRSTKLEDSAMYFCASSETSPAWGQFFGPGTRLTVL.